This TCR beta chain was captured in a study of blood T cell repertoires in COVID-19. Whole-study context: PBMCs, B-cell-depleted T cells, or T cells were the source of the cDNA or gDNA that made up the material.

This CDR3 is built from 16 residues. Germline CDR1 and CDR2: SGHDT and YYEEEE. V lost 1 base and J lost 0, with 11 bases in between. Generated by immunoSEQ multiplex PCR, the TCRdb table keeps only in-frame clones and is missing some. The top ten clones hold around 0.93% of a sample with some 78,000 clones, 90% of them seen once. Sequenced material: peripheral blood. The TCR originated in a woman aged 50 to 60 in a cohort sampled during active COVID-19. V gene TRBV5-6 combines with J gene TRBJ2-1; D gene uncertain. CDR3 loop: CASSLWAAASYNEQFF. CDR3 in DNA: TGTGCCAGCAGCTTGTGGGCAGCCGCCTCCTACAATGAGCAGTTCTTC.